A single sample gave rise to the 16 T cell receptor beta chains below, sequenced in a study of post-analysis software for immune sequencing data. Study results and limitations: About 5 TRBV segments (TRBV5-6, TRBV5-1 and TRBV20-1 among them) occurred more frequently in patients than in controls.

These TCRs' antigens remain unknown. Sequencing libraries made from TCR beta cDNA carried unique molecular identifiers. TCRdb re-called the PCR reads through MiXCR, storing one row per CDR3 protein. In the table there are roughly 620,000 distinct CDR3 sequences, about 44% of which are singletons. The sequenced sample consisted of blood. Every receptor here comes from a girl under 18 with multiple sclerosis.

The chain joins TRBV12-3 or TRBV12-4 to TRBJ2-1; D is undetermined. The CDR3 is 16 amino acids. The V and J ends lost 1 base and 3 bases respectively, with 13 bases between them. CDR3 DNA sequence: TGTGCCAGCAGTTTAGGGCCGTCAGTTATCTACAATGAGCAGTTCTTC. It specifies CASSLGPSVIYNEQFF.

The chain employs TRBV3-1 and TRBJ1-6, with TRBD1 matching over 7 bases. Germline V gene lookup returns CDR1 LGHDT and CDR2 YNNKEL (reference sequence). This CDR3 region has 19 residues. Germline trimming cut 0 bases from V and 0 bases from J; bases unmatched to any gene: 8. The CDR3 DNA follows: TGTGCCAGCAGCCAAGATTTGGGGGGACAGAGCTCCTATAATTCACCCCTCCACTTT. It codes for CASSQDLGGQSSYNSPLHF.

This rearrangement joins TRBV7-2 to TRBJ2-5, with 9 bases lining up with TRBD1. Germline V gene lookup returns CDR1 SGHTA and CDR2 FQGNSA. Germline trimming cut 4 bases from V and 1 base from J; bases unmatched to any gene: 4. The CDR3 spans 15 residues. CDR3 DNA sequence: TGTGCCAGCAGCTCCGGGACAGGGACCCAAGAGACCCAGTACTTC. Translating it yields CASSSGTGTQETQYF.

Worth noting for this clonotype: Its ends do not fully match the called genes, so a read error is possible. The chain recombines TRBV10-1 with TRBJ2-7; no clear D gene. This CDR3 region has 15 residues. Germline V gives CDR1 WNHNN, CDR2 SYGVQD (reference sequence). CDR3 sequence reads: CASSEGRFPSYEQYF. The CDR3 coding sequence is TGTGCCAGCAGTGAAGGACGGTTCCCTTCCTACGAGCAGTACTTC.

The V gene is TRBV27, the J gene TRBJ1-2, with D uncertain. CDR1 MNHEY and CDR2 SMNVEV come from the germline V gene (reference sequence). This CDR3 is built from 13 residues. With 2 bases removed from V and 8 bases from J, the gap between germline ends came to 12 bases. The CDR3 sequence: CASSLEGLGGYTF. DNA for the CDR3: TGTGCCAGCAGTTTAGAAGGGTTGGGCGGCTACACCTTC.

The chain joins TRBV3-1 to TRBJ2-7; tentatively, D is TRBD2 (5 bases). The CDR3 has 15 amino acids. Per the germline V gene, CDR1 is LGHDT and CDR2 is YNNKEL (reference sequence). Trimming took 3 bases from V and 3 from J, leaving 15 bases between them. The CDR3 loop is CASSHLGSHHYEQYF. In DNA, the CDR3 is TGTGCCAGCAGCCACTTAGGGAGTCACCACTACGAGCAGTACTTC.

This clonotype was counted a few times. This rearrangement joins TRBV12-3 or TRBV12-4 to TRBJ1-2, with TRBD1 matching 8 bases. The trim removed 7 bases at V and 5 bases at J, leaving 6 bases unmatched. The CDR3 consists of 13 residues. The CDR3 reads CASTLRGLYGYTF. The CDR3 DNA is TGTGCCAGCACCCTCAGGGGGCTTTATGGCTACACCTTC.

V usage is TRBV20-1 and J usage is TRBJ2-1, with 15 bases that match TRBD2. The CDR3 extends over 17 amino acids. Per the germline V gene, CDR1 is DFQATT and CDR2 is SNEGSKA (reference sequence). After removal of 0 bases from V and 8 bases from J, the junction contained 8 bases not matched to a gene. The CDR3 is CSARDPRTSGRADEQFF. CDR3 DNA: TGCAGTGCTAGAGATCCCCGGACTAGCGGGAGGGCCGATGAGCAGTTCTTC.

For this clonotype: Sequence at one end of the junction differs from germline and may be a read error. The gene calls are TRBV5-6 and TRBJ2-5; the match to TRBD1 covers 9 bases. The V gene's germline CDR1 is SGHDT and CDR2 YYEEEE. There are 15 residues in the CDR3. CDR3 DNA sequence: TGTACCAGCAGCTTGAGCAGGGACAGGGAAGAGACCCAGTACTTC. Translated: CTSSLSRDREETQYF.

The sample holds a few counts of this clonotype. The rearrangement links TRBV20-1 to TRBJ2-1, with 10 bases that match TRBD1. The CDR3 spans 14 residues. Germline lookup yields CDR1 DFQATT and CDR2 SNEGSKA (reference sequence). V was clipped by 2 bases and J by 6 bases; unmatched bases: 4. CDR3 region: CSARPWDRGNEQFF. In DNA, the CDR3 is TGCAGTGCTAGACCCTGGGACAGGGGCAATGAGCAGTTCTTC.

V gene TRBV29-1 combines with J gene TRBJ2-1; 7 positions match TRBD1. Per germline, CDR1 SQVTM and CDR2 ANQGSEA. The junction had 9 bases not matched to a gene; V was cut back by 8 bases and J by 8 bases. There are 12 residues in the CDR3. CDR3: CSFGQAYDEQFF. In DNA, the CDR3 is TGCAGCTTCGGACAGGCGTATGATGAGCAGTTCTTC.

This chain uses TRBV12-3 or TRBV12-4 with TRBJ1-4; D is unclear. The CDR3 has 14 residues. V was pared by 2 bases and J by 10 bases, with 14 bases between. The CDR3: CASSLSDLWGKLFF. In nucleotides, the CDR3 is TGTGCCAGCAGTTTATCAGATTTGTGGGGAAAACTGTTTTTT.

This clonotype has a handful of counts. The gene calls are TRBV12-3 or TRBV12-4 and TRBJ2-1; D is ambiguous. This CDR3 has 13 residues. Trimming took off 1 base at V and 6 bases at J, with 7 bases between the two ends. CDR3 region: CASSLDLINEQFF. Here the CDR3 DNA reads TGTGCCAGCAGTTTAGATCTGATCAATGAGCAGTTCTTC.

This chain joins TRBV14 and TRBJ2-1; 9 positions match TRBD1. Germline values: CDR1 SGHDN, CDR2 FVKESK. CDR3 length: 15 amino acids. V was clipped by 4 bases and J by 10 bases; unmatched bases: 11. CDR3 nucleotides: TGTGCCAGCAGCCTAACAGGGGGCCCGCTGGACGAGCAGTTCTTC. Its protein product is CASSLTGGPLDEQFF.

The chain is built from TRBV7-3 and TRBJ2-4; 11 bases line up with TRBD2. The J call may be mistaken, given a closer DNA end match to TRBJ2-5. CDR1 is SGHTA and CDR2 is FQGTGA in the germline V gene. The CDR3 contains 16 residues. CDR3 coding DNA: TGTGCCAGCAGTTTGGGGACTAGCGGTGCGGGCGAGACCCAGTACTTC. Amino acids: CASSLGTSGAGETQYF.

Details on this clonotype: This CDR3 is missing its conserved last phenylalanine or tryptophan, likely due to a read error. This rearrangement joins TRBV12-3 or TRBV12-4 to TRBJ2-1; 14 bases line up with TRBD2. The CDR3 runs 16 residues. V shed 2 bases and J 5 bases; nucleotides not matched to a gene: 2. The CDR3 DNA follows: TGTGCCAGCAGTTTAAGGACTAGCGGGGGGAACAATGAGCAGTTCTGC. It translates to CASSLRTSGGNNEQFC.